This T cell receptor beta chain was captured by sequencing in a study of blood T cell repertoires in COVID-19. As handled by the study authors: Estimation of nucleated cell counts relied on the amplification of reference gene primers. Repertoires were generated with immunoSEQ multiplex PCR, while TCRdb's copy carries only in-frame clones and drops some. Clone size and V and J calls were adopted from that table, with D and trimming inferred from the DNA. The table includes hundreds of thousands of clones, approximately 90% detected once. CDR3 length equals 14 residues. V was shortened by 1 base and J by 1 base, with 7 bases between the two germline ends. CDR1 and CDR2 (germline): MNHEY, SMNVEV (reference sequence).

This chain connects TRBV27 to TRBJ1-1; D not certain. The specimen was peripheral blood. This receptor was identified in a woman in her late teens or twenties who had recovered from COVID-19. The CDR3 coding sequence is TGTGCCAGCAGTTTATGGGGAGGGAACACTGAAGCTTTCTTT. This encodes CASSLWGGNTEAFF.